The 9 T cell receptor beta chains below come from one sample, sequenced in a study of blood T cell repertoires in COVID-19. Profiling relied on immunoSEQ multiplex PCR, and the TCRdb table lists in-frame clones only, not all of them. Seen here are about 250,000 clones, just under 85% observed once, and the top ten hold 7.5% to 10%. Sequencing was performed on peripheral blood. The receptors derive from a man older than 75 with acute or convalescent COVID-19.

V is TRBV12-5 and J is TRBJ1-4; TRBD1 aligns across 8 bases. The ends lost 0 bases at V and 7 bases at J; junction bases unmatched: 7. Germline CDR1 LGHNT, CDR2 FRNRAP. The CDR3 is made up of 16 amino acids. This CDR3 is CASGLVLGQGGEKLFF. The CDR3 nucleotides read TGTGCTAGTGGTTTGGTACTAGGACAGGGAGGTGAAAAACTGTTTTTT.

The V call is TRBV19, the J call TRBJ2-7, with TRBD2 matching over 7 bases. V dropped 5 bases and J dropped 3; count of bases not matched to a gene: 16. This CDR3 is built from 17 residues. CDR1 is LNHDA, CDR2 SQIVND, per germline (reference sequence). CDR3: CASSPGRGGDPRYEQYF. In DNA, the CDR3 is TGTGCCAGTAGTCCCGGTCGGGGAGGGGATCCCCGCTACGAGCAGTACTTC.

The sample holds one count of this clone. V usage is TRBV28 and J usage is TRBJ1-4, with a possible D match to TRBD1 (6 bases). Per germline, CDR1 MDHEN and CDR2 SYDVKM. Trimming removed 2 bases from V and 4 bases from J, with 11 bases in between. This CDR3 is built from 15 residues. The CDR3 region is CASSLGGARNEKLFF. CDR3 in DNA: TGTGCCAGCAGTTTAGGGGGGGCCCGTAATGAAAAACTGTTTTTT. Drawing the rest from reference TRBV28 and TRBJ1-4, the complete variable domain is DVKVTQSSRYLVKRTGEKVFLECVQDMDHENMFWYRQDPGLGLRLIYFSYDVKMKEKGDIPEGYSVSREKKERFSLILESASTNQTSMYLCASSLGGARNEKLFFGSGTQLSVL.

The CDR3 sequence: CASSPGQSQETQYF. CDR3 coding DNA: TGCGCCAGCAGTCCGGGACAGAGCCAAGAGACCCAGTACTTC. J is TRBJ2-5 and V is TRBV5-1; 7 nucleotides agree with TRBD1. J gave up 1 base and V 5 bases, and 5 bases lay outside the gene matches. This CDR3 region has 14 residues. CDR1 SGHRS and CDR2 YFSETQ come from the germline V gene.

This clone was picked up one time. This sequence joins TRBV30 and TRBJ2-7, with D possibly matching TRBD2 (7 bases). V gave up 0 bases and J gave up 10 bases, with 28 bases separating them. Germline CDR1 reads GTSNPN; CDR2 reads SVGIG (reference sequence). The CDR3 has 17 residues. This CDR3 is CAWSVRMRGGRYPPQYF. The CDR3 DNA follows: TGTGCCTGGAGTGTACGTATGAGGGGGGGCCGCTATCCCCCACAGTACTTC.

The table lists this clone with a count of one. This chain joins TRBV7-9 and TRBJ1-5, with D possibly being TRBD1 (6 bases). Trimming cost V 6 bases and J 0 bases, with 9 bases left between them. The CDR3 contains 14 residues. CDR1 is SEHNR and CDR2 is FQNEAQ in the germline V gene (reference sequence). CDR3 nucleotides: TGTGCCAGCAGTGGACAGTATAGCAATCAGCCCCAGCATTTT. It is translated as CASSGQYSNQPQHF.

The V gene is TRBV7-6, the J gene TRBJ2-3; weak D call: TRBD2 (6 bases). Trimming removed 4 bases from V and 2 bases from J, with 13 bases in between. The germline V gene has CDR1 SGHVS and CDR2 FNYEAQ. There are 15 residues in the CDR3. CDR3: CASSSMTRPTDTQYF. DNA of the CDR3: TGTGCCAGCAGCTCTATGACTAGACCCACAGATACGCAGTATTTT.

The rearrangement uses TRBV28 and TRBJ2-1; 12 nucleotides line up with TRBD2. The CDR3 contains 14 residues. Germline trimming cut 5 bases from V and 9 bases from J; bases unmatched to any gene: 5. CDR1 is MDHEN and CDR2 is SYDVKM in the germline V gene. CDR3 region: CASSGLAGGPEQFF. The CDR3 bases are TGTGCCAGCAGTGGCCTAGCGGGGGGGCCTGAGCAGTTCTTC.

The V gene is TRBV11-2, the J gene TRBJ2-7, with D maybe TRBD2 (7 bases). Looked up from germline, CDR1 is SGHAT and CDR2 is FQNNGV. Trimming cost V 5 bases and J 2 bases, with 16 bases left between them. This CDR3 is 15 amino acids long. The CDR3 loop is CASSLRGGGAYEQYF. DNA for the CDR3: TGTGCCAGCAGCCTGAGAGGAGGGGGGGCCTACGAGCAGTACTTC.